This T cell receptor beta chain emerged from a study of cytomegalovirus exposure and HLA in healthy donors. Both 60 Vbeta primers and 13 Jbeta primers went into the PCR. Sequenced by immunoSEQ multiplex PCR; TCRdb stores in-frame clones only, minus some. The sample contains about 130,000 clones, roughly three quarters of which appear only once. Germline trimming cut 6 bases from V and 4 bases from J; bases unmatched to any gene: 7. This CDR3 region has 15 residues. Germline CDR1 and CDR2: ENHRY and SYGVKD. The rearrangement joins TRBV10-3 to TRBJ2-1; 9 bases fit TRBD1. The sequence came from a man in his thirties or forties in good health and CMV-seronegative. Material: PBMCs. The CDR3 DNA follows: TGTGCCATCAGCGAGCCGGGACAGGGATACAATGAGCAGTTCTTC. Its translation is CAISEPGQGYNEQFF.